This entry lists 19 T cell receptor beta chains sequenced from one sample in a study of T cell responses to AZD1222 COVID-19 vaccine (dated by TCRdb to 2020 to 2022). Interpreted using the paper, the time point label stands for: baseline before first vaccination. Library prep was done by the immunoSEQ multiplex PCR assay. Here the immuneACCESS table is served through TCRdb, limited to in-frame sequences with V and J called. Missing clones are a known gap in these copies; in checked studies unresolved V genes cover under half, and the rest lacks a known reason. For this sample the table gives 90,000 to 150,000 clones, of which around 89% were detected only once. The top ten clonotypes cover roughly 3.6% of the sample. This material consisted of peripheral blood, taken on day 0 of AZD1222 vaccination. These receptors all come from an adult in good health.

CDR3 protein: CASSVDGRTYGYTF. The CDR3 region has the DNA TGTGCCAGCAGCGTAGATGGCCGAACTTATGGCTACACCTTC. The rearrangement joins TRBV9 to TRBJ1-2, with unresolved D. The CDR3 sequence is 14 residues long. With 0 bases removed from V and 5 bases from J, the gap between germline ends came to 11 bases. Germline V lookup: CDR1 SGDLS, CDR2 YYNGEE. Filled out from reference TRBV9 and TRBJ1-2, the complete variable domain reads DSGVTQTPKHLITATGQRVTLRCSPRSGDLSVYWYQQSLDQGLQFLIQYYNGEERAKGNILERFSAQQFPDLHSELNLSSLELGDSALYFCASSVDGRTYGYTFGSGTRLTVV.

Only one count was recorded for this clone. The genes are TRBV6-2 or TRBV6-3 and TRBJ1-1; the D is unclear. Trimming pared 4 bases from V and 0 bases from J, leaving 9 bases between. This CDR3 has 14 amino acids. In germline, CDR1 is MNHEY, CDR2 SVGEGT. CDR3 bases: TGTGCCAGCAGTTTTCCTCAAATGAACACTGAAGCTTTCTTT. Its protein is CASSFPQMNTEAFF.

CDR3 loop: CASSRAIDTEAFF. The CDR3, as DNA: TGTGCCAGCTCACGAGCCATCGACACTGAAGCTTTCTTT. This sequence joins TRBV18 and TRBJ1-1, with unresolved D. The CDR3 is 13 amino acids. V lost 4 bases to trimming and J lost 3 bases, with 9 bases between them. Germline V gene data show CDR1 as KGHSH and CDR2 as LQKENI.

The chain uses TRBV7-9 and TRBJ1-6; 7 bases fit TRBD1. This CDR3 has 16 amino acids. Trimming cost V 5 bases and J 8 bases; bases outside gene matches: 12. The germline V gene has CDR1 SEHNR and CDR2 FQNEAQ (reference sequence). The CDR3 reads CASSPLLQGWDSPLHF. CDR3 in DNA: TGTGCCAGCAGCCCCCTCCTACAGGGGTGGGATTCACCCCTCCACTTT.

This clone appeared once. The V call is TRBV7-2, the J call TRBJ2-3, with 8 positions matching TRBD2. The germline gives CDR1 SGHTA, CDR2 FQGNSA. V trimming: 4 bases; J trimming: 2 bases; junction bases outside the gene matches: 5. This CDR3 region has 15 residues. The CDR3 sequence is CASSSPGGATDTQYF. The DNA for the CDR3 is TGTGCCAGCAGCTCCCCGGGGGGGGCCACAGATACGCAGTATTTT.

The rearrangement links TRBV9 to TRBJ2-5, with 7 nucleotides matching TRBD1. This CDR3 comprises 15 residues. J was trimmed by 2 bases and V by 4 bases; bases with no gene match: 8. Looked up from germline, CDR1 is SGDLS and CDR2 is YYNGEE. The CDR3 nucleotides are TGTGCCAGCAGCTCCAGTCTGGGACAGCAAGAGACCCAGTACTTC. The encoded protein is CASSSSLGQQETQYF.

CDR3: CASSGPGAGHEQYF. The CDR3 bases are TGTGCCAGCAGTGGACCCGGCGCGGGGCACGAGCAGTACTTC. J is TRBJ2-7 and V is TRBV25-1; possibly TRBD2 for D (6 bases). Germline-derived CDR1 and CDR2 are MGHDK and SYGVNS. CDR3 size: 14 residues. V was trimmed by 4 bases and J by 5 bases, leaving 15 bases between them.

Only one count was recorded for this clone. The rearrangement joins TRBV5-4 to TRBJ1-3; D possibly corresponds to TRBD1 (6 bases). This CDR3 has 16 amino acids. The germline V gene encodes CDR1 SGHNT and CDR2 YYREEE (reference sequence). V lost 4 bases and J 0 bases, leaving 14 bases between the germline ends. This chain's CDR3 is CASSRAGASSGNTIYF. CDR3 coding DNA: TGTGCCAGCAGCCGTGCAGGGGCCAGCTCTGGAAACACCATATATTTT.

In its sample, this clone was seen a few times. CDR3 DNA sequence: TGTGCCAGCTCACCTCGCAGGCAGAGGAGCTCCTATAATTCACCCCTCCACTTT. It encodes CASSPRRQRSSYNSPLHF. V usage is TRBV18 and J usage is TRBJ1-6; no reliable D call. Per the germline V gene, CDR1 is KGHSH and CDR2 is LQKENI. CDR3 length: 18 amino acids. The germline V and J ends were trimmed by 3 bases and 0 bases, with 15 bases remaining between them.

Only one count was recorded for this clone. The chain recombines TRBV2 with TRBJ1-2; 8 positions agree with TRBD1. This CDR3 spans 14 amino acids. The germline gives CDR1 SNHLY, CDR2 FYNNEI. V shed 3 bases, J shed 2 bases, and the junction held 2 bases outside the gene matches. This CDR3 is CASSDRQGNYGYTF. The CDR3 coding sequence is TGTGCCAGCAGTGACCGACAGGGGAACTATGGCTACACCTTC. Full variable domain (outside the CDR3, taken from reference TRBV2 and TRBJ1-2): EPEVTQTPSHQVTQMGQEVILRCVPISNHLYFYWYRQILGQKVEFLVSFYNNEISEKSEIFDDQFSVERPDGSNFTLKIRSTKLEDSAMYFCASSDRQGNYGYTFGSGTRLTVV.

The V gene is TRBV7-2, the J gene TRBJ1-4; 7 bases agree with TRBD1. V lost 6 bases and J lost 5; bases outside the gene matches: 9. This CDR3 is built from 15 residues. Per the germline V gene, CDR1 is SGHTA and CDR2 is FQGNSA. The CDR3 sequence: CASRLTGAMNEKLFF. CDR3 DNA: TGTGCCAGCAGATTAACAGGGGCAATGAATGAAAAACTGTTTTTT.

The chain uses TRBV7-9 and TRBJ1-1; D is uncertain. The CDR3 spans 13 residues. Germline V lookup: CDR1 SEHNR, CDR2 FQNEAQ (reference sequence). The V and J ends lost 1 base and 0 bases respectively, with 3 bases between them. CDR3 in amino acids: CASSLDVNTEAFF. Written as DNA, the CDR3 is TGTGCCAGCAGCTTAGACGTGAACACTGAAGCTTTCTTT.

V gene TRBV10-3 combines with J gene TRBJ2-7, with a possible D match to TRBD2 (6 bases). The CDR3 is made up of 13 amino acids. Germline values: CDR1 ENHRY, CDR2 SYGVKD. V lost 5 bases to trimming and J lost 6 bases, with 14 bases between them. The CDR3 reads CAISLTGESEQYF. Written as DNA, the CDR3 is TGTGCCATCAGTTTAACGGGGGAGAGCGAGCAGTACTTC.

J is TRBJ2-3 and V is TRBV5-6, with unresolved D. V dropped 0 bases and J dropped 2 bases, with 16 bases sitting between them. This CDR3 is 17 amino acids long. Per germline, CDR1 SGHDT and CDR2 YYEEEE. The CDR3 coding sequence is TGTGCCAGCAGCTTGGAAAACAGCCTACCTATCACAGATACGCAGTATTTT. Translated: CASSLENSLPITDTQYF.

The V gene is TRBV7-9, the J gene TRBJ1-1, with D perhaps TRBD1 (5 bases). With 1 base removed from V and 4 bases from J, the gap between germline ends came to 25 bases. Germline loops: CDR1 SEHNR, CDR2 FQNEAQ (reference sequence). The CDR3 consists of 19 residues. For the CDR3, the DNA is TGTGCCAGCAGCTTAGAGAACGACTTTTTCTTGAAGGGGTTCACTGAAGCTTTCTTT. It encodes CASSLENDFFLKGFTEAFF.

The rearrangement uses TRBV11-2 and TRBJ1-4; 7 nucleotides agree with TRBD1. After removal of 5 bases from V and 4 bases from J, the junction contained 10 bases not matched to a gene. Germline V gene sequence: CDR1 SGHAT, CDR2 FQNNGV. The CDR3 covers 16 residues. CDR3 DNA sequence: TGTGCCAGCAGCCTGGGTCCCGACAGGGTTAATGAAAAACTGTTTTTT. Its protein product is CASSLGPDRVNEKLFF. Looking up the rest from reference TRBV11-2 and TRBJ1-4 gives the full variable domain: EAGVAQSPRYKIIEKRQSVAFWCNPISGHATLYWYQQILGQGPKLLIQFQNNGVVDDSQLPKDRFSAERLKGVDSTLKIQPAKLEDSAVYLCASSLGPDRVNEKLFFGSGTQLSVL.

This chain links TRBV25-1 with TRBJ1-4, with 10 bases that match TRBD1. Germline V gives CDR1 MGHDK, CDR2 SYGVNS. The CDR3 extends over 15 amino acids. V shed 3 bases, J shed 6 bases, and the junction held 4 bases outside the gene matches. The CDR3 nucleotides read TGTGCCAGCAGTGATGTCGGGACAGGGGATGAAAAACTGTTTTTT. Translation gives CASSDVGTGDEKLFF.

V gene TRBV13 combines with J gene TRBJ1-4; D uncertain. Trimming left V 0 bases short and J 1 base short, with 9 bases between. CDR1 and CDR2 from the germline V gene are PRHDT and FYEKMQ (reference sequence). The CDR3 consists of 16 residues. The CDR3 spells CASSLGRRQTNEKLFF. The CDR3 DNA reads TGTGCCAGCAGCTTAGGACGGAGACAAACTAATGAAAAACTGTTTTTT.

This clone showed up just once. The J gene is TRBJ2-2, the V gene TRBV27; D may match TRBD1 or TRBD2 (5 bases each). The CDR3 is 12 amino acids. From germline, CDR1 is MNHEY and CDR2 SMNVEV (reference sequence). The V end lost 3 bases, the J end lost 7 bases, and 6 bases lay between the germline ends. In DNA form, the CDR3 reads TGTGCCAGCAGTTTTGGGGGCGGGGAGCTGTTTTTT. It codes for CASSFGGGELFF.